This T cell receptor beta chain was sequenced for a study of blood T cell repertoires in COVID-19. Looking at the study overall: T cells, B-cell-depleted T cells, or PBMCs provided the cDNA or gDNA that served as material.

Germline V gene lookup returns CDR1 SEHNR and CDR2 FQNEAQ (reference sequence). The CDR3 length is 14 residues. V lost 5 bases, J lost 3 bases, and 14 bases lay in between. TCRdb's table, derived via immunoSEQ multiplex PCR, lists solely in-frame clones and lacks some. Among approximately 100,000 clones listed, roughly nine tenths were seen once. The chain joins TRBV7-9 to TRBJ2-7, with D perhaps TRBD1 (6 bases). Sequenced material: peripheral blood. This clonotype was sampled from a human donor in a cohort sampled during active COVID-19. The CDR3: CASSPRDTNYEQYF. The DNA of the CDR3 is TGTGCCAGCAGCCCCCGGGACACCAACTACGAGCAGTACTTC.